The 14 T cell receptor beta chains below all came from one sample that was sequenced in a study of shared T cell receptors in the human thymus. The method was immunoSEQ multiplex PCR; TCRdb's version includes in-frame clones alone and lacks a portion of them. The data contain approximately 660,000 clones, 88% of them singletons. The same sample was also used in a study of human thymus T cells.

The sample taken for sequencing was thymocytes. These receptors came from a boy in the first two years of life with a congenital heart defect.

The CDR3, as DNA: TGCGCCAGCAGTCAACCAGAAACCTTC. It is translated as CASSQPETF. The V call is TRBV23-1, the J call TRBJ1-2, with D unclear. TRBV23-1 is an ORF for which the function is uncertain. This CDR3 spans 9 amino acids. V lost 2 bases, J lost 14 bases, and 6 bases lay in between.

The chain employs TRBV4-2 and TRBJ2-7; TRBD2 agrees at 11 bases. Unmatched junction bases numbered 7, after V lost 0 bases and J lost 0 bases. CDR3 length: 18 amino acids. Germline CDR1 LGHNA, CDR2 YNFKEQ. CDR3 protein: CASSQEGIAGGGSYEQYF. Written as DNA, the CDR3 is TGTGCCAGCAGCCAAGAGGGGATAGCGGGAGGGGGCTCCTACGAGCAGTACTTC.

The chain combines TRBV14 with TRBJ2-5; 14 nucleotides align to TRBD2. This CDR3 comprises 19 residues. Germline V gene sequence: CDR1 SGHDN, CDR2 FVKESK. V lost 3 bases and J lost 5; bases outside the gene matches: 14. The CDR3 DNA sequence: TGTGCCAGCAGCCAGATGACTAGCGGGAGGGTAACACCCCAGGAGACCCAGTACTTC. Amino acid sequence: CASSQMTSGRVTPQETQYF.

The chain uses TRBV30 and TRBJ1-1; TRBD1 agrees at 9 bases. The length of the CDR3 is 14 residues. Germline V CDR1 and CDR2: GTSNPN, SVGIG (reference sequence). V shed 5 bases, J shed 0 bases, and the junction held 4 bases outside the gene matches. CDR3 protein: CAWGGTGMNTEAFF. CDR3 sequence (DNA): TGTGCCTGGGGTGGGACAGGGATGAACACTGAAGCTTTCTTT.

This chain uses TRBV18 with TRBJ2-5, with 11 bases matching TRBD1. Germline loops: CDR1 KGHSH, CDR2 LQKENI. V lost 6 bases to trimming and J lost 1 base; unmatched junction nucleotides: 10. The CDR3 is 17 amino acids. The CDR3 sequence: CASSRPGTGGLQETQYF. CDR3 sequence (DNA): TGTGCCAGCTCTCGCCCCGGGACAGGGGGGCTCCAAGAGACCCAGTACTTC.

V usage is TRBV27 and J usage is TRBJ2-3; 8 bases are shared with TRBD1. The germline gives CDR1 MNHEY, CDR2 SMNVEV (reference sequence). The CDR3 loop spans 15 amino acids. J gave up 2 bases and V 6 bases, and 7 bases lay outside the gene matches. CDR3 amino acids: CASRWGQAPTDTQYF. The DNA of the CDR3 is TGTGCCAGCAGATGGGGACAGGCACCCACAGATACGCAGTATTTT.

This chain uses TRBV2 with TRBJ2-3, with 9 nucleotides matching TRBD2. The CDR3 has 17 amino acids. With V trimmed by 6 bases and J by 2 bases, 12 bases remained unmatched. Germline CDR1 SNHLY, CDR2 FYNNEI. The CDR3 reads CASRKGVVAGDTDTQYF. The DNA of the CDR3 is TGTGCCAGCAGGAAAGGGGTGGTAGCGGGGGACACAGATACGCAGTATTTT.

This chain connects TRBV4-1 to TRBJ2-1; TRBD2 agrees at 10 bases. J lost 1 base, V lost 1 base, and 7 bases had no gene match. The germline CDR1 and CDR2 sequences are MGHRA and YSYEKL. The CDR3 length is 18 residues. The CDR3 nucleotides read TGCGCCAGCAGCCAAGGGTGGCTAGCGGGAGTGTCCTACAATGAGCAGTTCTTC. Amino acid sequence: CASSQGWLAGVSYNEQFF.

V is TRBV4-3 and J is TRBJ2-7; TRBD2 matches at 7 bases. V lost 1 base, J lost 0 bases, and 9 bases stayed unmatched. Per the germline V gene, CDR1 is LGHNA and CDR2 is YSLEER. CDR3 length equals 17 residues. DNA of the CDR3: TGCGCCAGCAGCCAAGGGGGGGAGCGGGGACTCTCCTACGAGCAGTACTTC. Translating gives CASSQGGERGLSYEQYF.

This chain uses TRBV19 with TRBJ1-1; perhaps TRBD1 as D (5 bases). Trimming pared 1 base from V and 3 bases from J, leaving 18 bases between. The V gene's germline CDR1 is LNHDA and CDR2 SQIVND (reference sequence). The CDR3 is 17 amino acids. In nucleotides, the CDR3 is TGTGCCAGTAGTATAGCGGCAGGTGGGGGGTTGGACACTGAAGCTTTCTTT. Translated, it gives CASSIAAGGGLDTEAFF. The variable domain in full, with the rest retrieved from reference TRBV19 and TRBJ1-1, is DGGITQSPKYLFRKEGQNVTLSCEQNLNHDAMYWYRQDPGQGLRLIYYSQIVNDFQKGDIAEGYSVSREKKESFPLTVTSAQKNPTAFYLCASSIAAGGGLDTEAFFGQGTRLTVV.

This sequence joins TRBV19 and TRBJ2-3, with 14 bases that match TRBD2. This CDR3 is 17 amino acids long. Germline V CDR1 and CDR2: LNHDA, SQIVND (reference sequence). With 5 bases clipped from V and 2 bases from J, the junction kept 6 bases outside the gene matches. The DNA of the CDR3 is TGTGCCAGTAGTCCGGGACTAGCGGGAGTCCACACAGATACGCAGTATTTT. Encoded protein: CASSPGLAGVHTDTQYF.

The chain joins TRBV23-1 to TRBJ2-7, with 7 bases aligning to TRBD2. TRBV23-1 is an ORF, and what it does is uncertain. The CDR3 consists of 14 residues. J was trimmed by 2 bases and V by 6 bases; bases with no gene match: 7. CDR3 loop: CASSKHGLAYEQYF. CDR3 DNA sequence: TGCGCCAGCAGCAAACATGGACTAGCCTACGAGCAGTACTTC.

This rearrangement joins TRBV5-8 to TRBJ1-5, with TRBD1 matching 8 bases. The CDR3 totals 18 residues. Trimming took 0 bases from V and 2 from J; bases not matched to a gene: 10. CDR1 is SGHTS and CDR2 is YDEGEE in the germline V gene. CDR3: CASSLVVTGGNGNQPQHF. The CDR3 DNA is TGTGCCAGCAGCTTGGTAGTCACAGGGGGGAATGGCAATCAGCCCCAGCATTTT. Full variable domain (rest looked up from reference TRBV5-8 and TRBJ1-5): EAGVTQSPTHLIKTRGQQATLRCSPISGHTSVYWYQQALGLGLQFLLWYDEGEERNRGNFPPRFSGRQFPNYSSELNVNALELEDSALYLCASSLVVTGGNGNQPQHFGDGTRLSIL.

The V and J genes are TRBV10-3 and TRBJ2-7; 11 nucleotides match TRBD2. V was pared by 6 bases and J by 0 bases, with 10 bases of the junction left unmatched. The length of the CDR3 is 17 residues. The germline V gene encodes CDR1 ENHRY and CDR2 SYGVKD. The chain's CDR3 is CAIRPASGRNSSYEQYF. CDR3 DNA: TGTGCCATCAGGCCTGCTAGCGGGAGGAATAGCTCCTACGAGCAGTACTTC.